The present TCR beta chain was sequenced within a study of CD8+CD57+ T cells in acquired aplastic anemia. Study context: An average of 3.2 ug of DNA was obtained from sorted CD4+ and CD8+ cells. For CD4+ cells, healthy donors had an average of about 11 million reads. General study points: Patients and controls shared about 30 CD8+ CDR3 sequences.

CDR3 and TCR beta VDJ profiling relied on genomic DNA as the template. TCRdb passed the reads through MiXCR, listing each CDR3 protein once. The repertoire holds about 210,000 distinct CDR3 sequences, with 34% as singletons. This clonotype came up many times. Its antigen is still unknown. Sequenced sample: sorted CD4+, CD8+, or CD8+CD57+ T cells (not recorded which) from PBMCs. The clonotype comes from a human donor in good health, serving as a control.

This CDR3 is CSASSQGGYGYTF. CDR3 nucleotides: TGCAGTGCTAGTTCACAGGGCGGGTATGGCTACACCTTC. The chain joins TRBV20-1 to TRBJ1-2; tentatively, D is TRBD1 (6 bases). V lost 3 bases to trimming and J lost 5 bases, with 13 bases between them. The CDR3 extends over 13 amino acids. Germline CDR1 reads DFQATT; CDR2 reads SNEGSKA (reference sequence).